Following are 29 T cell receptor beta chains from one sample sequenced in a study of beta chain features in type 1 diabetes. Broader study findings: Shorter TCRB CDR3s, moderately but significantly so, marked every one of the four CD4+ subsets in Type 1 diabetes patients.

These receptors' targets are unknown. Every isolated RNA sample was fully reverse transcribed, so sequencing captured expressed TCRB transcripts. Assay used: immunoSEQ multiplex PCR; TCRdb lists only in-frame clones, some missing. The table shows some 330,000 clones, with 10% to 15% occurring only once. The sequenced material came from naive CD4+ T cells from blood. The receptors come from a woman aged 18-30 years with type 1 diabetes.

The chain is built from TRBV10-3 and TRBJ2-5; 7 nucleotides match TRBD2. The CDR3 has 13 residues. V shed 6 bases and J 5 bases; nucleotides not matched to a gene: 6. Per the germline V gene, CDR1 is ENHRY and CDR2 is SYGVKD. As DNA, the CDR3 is TGTGCCATCAGGACAAGCGGGGAGGAGACCCAGTACTTC. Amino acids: CAIRTSGEETQYF.

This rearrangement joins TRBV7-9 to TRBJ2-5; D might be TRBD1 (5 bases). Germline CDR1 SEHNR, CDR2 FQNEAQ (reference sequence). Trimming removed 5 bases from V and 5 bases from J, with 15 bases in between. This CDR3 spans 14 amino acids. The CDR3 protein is CASSLEVKGETQYF. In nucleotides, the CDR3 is TGTGCCAGCAGCCTAGAAGTAAAGGGGGAGACCCAGTACTTC.

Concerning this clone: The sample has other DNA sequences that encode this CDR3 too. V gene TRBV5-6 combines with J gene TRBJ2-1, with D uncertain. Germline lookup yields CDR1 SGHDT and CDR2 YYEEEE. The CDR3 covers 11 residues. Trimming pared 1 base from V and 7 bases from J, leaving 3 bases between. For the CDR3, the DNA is TGTGCCAGCAGCTTGTTAAATGAGCAGTTCTTC. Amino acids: CASSLLNEQFF.

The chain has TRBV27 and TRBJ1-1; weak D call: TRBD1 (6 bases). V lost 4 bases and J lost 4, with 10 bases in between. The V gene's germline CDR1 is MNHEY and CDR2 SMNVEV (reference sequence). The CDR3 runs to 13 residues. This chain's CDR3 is CASSSTGSTEAFF. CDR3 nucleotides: TGTGCCAGCAGTTCTACAGGGTCCACTGAAGCTTTCTTT.

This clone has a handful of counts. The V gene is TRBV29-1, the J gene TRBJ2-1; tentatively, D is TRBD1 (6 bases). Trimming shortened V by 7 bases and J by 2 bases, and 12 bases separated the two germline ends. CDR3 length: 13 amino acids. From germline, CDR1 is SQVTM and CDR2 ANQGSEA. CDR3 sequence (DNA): TGCAGCGGTAGACAGGCCCCCTACAATGAGCAGTTCTTC. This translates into CSGRQAPYNEQFF.

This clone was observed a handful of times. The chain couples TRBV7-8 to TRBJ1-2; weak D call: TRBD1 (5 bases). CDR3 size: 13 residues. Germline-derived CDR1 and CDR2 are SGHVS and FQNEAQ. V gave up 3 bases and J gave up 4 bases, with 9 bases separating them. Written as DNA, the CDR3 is TGTGCCAGCAGCTTTGACAGCCCCTATGGCTACACCTTC. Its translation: CASSFDSPYGYTF.

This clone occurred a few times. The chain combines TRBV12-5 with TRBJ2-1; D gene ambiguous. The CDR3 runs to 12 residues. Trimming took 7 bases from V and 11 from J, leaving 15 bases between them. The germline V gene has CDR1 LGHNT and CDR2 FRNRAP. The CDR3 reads CASDARLGKQFF. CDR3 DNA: TGTGCTAGTGATGCGCGACTCGGAAAGCAGTTCTTC.

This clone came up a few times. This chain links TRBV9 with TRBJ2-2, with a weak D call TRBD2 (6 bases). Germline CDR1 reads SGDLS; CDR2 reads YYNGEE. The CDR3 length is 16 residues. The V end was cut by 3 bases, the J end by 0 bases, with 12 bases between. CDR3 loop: CASSARGTPNTGELFF. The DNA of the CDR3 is TGTGCCAGCAGCGCTCGGGGGACCCCGAACACCGGGGAGCTGTTTTTT.

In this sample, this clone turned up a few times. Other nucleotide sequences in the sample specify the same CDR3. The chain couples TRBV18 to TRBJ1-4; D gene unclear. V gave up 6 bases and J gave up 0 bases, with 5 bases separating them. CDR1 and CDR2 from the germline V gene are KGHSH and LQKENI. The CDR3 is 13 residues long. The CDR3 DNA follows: TGTGCCAGCTCGAGGGCAACTAATGAAAAACTGTTTTTT. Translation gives CASSRATNEKLFF.

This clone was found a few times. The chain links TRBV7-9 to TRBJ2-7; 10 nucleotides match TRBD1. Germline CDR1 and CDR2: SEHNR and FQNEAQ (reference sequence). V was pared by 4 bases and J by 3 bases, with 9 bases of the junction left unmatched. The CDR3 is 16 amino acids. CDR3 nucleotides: TGTGCCAGCAGCTCCCCTGGGGGGACAGGGGTCTACGAGCAGTACTTC. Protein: CASSSPGGTGVYEQYF.

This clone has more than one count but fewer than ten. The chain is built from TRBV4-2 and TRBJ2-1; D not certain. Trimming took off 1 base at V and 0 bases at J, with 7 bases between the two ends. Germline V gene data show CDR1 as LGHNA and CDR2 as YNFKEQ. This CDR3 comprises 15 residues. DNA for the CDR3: TGTGCCAGCAGCCAAGGTACGAGCTCCTACAATGAGCAGTTCTTC. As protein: CASSQGTSSYNEQFF.

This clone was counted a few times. Here the CDR3 reads CAWSERLALARYF. The CDR3 nucleotides are TGTGCCTGGTCGGAGCGTTTAGCGTTGGCTCGGTATTTT. The gene calls are TRBV30 and TRBJ2-3, with D tentatively TRBD2 (5 bases). The CDR3 extends over 13 amino acids. The ends were cut back, 5 bases at V and 14 bases at J, with 23 bases in the middle. Per the germline V gene, CDR1 is GTSNPN and CDR2 is SVGIG (reference sequence).

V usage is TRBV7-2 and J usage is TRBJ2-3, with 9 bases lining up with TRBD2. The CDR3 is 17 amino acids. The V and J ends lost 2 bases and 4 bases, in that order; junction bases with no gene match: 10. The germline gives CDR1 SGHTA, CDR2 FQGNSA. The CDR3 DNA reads TGTGCCAGCAGCTTAAACCCAGCTAGCGGGACAGCAGATACGCAGTATTTT. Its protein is CASSLNPASGTADTQYF.

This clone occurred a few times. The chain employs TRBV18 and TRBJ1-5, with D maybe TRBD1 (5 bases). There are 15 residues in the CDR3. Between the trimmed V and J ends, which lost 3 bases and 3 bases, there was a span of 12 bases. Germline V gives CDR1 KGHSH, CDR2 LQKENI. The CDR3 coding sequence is TGTGCCAGCTCACCTACCGGGACTTCCAATCAGCCCCAGCATTTT. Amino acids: CASSPTGTSNQPQHF.

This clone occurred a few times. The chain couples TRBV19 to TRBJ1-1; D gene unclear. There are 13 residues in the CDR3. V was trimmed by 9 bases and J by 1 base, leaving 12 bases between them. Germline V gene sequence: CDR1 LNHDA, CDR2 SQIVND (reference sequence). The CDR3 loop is CASRTGENTEAFF. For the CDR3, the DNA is TGTGCCAGCCGAACTGGAGAGAACACTGAAGCTTTCTTT.

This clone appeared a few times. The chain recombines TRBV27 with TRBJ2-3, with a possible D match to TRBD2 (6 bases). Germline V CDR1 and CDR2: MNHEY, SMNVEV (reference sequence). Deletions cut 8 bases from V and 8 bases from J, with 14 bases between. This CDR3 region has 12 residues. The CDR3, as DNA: TGTGCCAGCGGGACTTATTTCGGTACGCAGTATTTT. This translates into CASGTYFGTQYF.

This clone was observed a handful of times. CDR3 coding DNA: TGTGCCAGCAGCGTAGGACAGGGGCATAACTATGGCTACACCTTC. This sequence encodes CASSVGQGHNYGYTF. V usage is TRBV9 and J usage is TRBJ1-2; 8 bases line up with TRBD1. J lost 1 base, V lost 0 bases, and 2 bases had no gene match. CDR1 SGDLS and CDR2 YYNGEE come from the germline V gene. The CDR3 is 15 amino acids.

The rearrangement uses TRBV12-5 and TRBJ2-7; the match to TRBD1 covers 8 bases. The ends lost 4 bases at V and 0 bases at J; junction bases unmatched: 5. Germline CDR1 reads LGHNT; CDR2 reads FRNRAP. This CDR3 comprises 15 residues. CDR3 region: CASGSGQGASYEQYF. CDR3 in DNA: TGTGCTAGTGGTTCTGGACAGGGAGCCTCCTACGAGCAGTACTTC. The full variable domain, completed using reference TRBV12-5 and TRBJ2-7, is DARVTQTPRHKVTEMGQEVTMRCQPILGHNTVFWYRQTMMQGLELLAYFRNRAPLDDSGMPKDRFSAEMPDATLATLKIQPSEPRDSAVYFCASGSGQGASYEQYFGPGTRLTVT.

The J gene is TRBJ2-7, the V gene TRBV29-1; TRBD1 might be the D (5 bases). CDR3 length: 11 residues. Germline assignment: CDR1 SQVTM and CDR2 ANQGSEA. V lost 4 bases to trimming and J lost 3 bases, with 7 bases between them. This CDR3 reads CSVVRGYEQYF. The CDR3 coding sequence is TGCAGCGTTGTTAGGGGCTACGAGCAGTACTTC.

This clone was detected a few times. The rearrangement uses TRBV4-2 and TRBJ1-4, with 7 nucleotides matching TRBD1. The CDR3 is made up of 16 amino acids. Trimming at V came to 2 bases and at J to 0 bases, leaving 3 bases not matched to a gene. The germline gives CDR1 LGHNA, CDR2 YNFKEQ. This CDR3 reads CASSQRDSATNEKLFF. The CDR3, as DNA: TGTGCCAGCAGCCAACGGGACAGTGCAACTAATGAAAAACTGTTTTTT.

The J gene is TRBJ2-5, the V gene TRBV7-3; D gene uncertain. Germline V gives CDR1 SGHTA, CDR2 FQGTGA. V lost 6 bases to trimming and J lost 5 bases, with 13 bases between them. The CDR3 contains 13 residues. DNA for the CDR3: TGTGCCAGCAGTGGTTCTCCTAGGGAGACCCAGTACTTC. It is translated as CASSGSPRETQYF.

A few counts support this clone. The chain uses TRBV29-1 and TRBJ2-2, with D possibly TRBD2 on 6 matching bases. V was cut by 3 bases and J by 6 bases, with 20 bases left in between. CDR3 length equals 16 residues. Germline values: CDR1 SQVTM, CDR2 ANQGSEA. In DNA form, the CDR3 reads TGCAGCGTTGATGAATCTAGCGCGTCGACACCCGGGGAGCTGTTTTTT. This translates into CSVDESSASTPGELFF.

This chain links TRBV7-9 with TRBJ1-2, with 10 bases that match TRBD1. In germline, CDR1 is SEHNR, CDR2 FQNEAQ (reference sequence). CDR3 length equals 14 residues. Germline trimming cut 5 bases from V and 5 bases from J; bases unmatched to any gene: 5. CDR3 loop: CASSPMGQGYGYTF. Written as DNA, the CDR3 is TGTGCCAGCAGCCCCATGGGACAGGGGTATGGCTACACCTTC.

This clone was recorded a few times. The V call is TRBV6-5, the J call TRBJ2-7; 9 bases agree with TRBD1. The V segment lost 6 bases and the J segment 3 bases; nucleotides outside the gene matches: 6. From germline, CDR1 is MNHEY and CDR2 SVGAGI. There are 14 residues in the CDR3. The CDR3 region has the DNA TGTGCCAGCAGGCCCGGGACAGGGTACTACGAGCAGTACTTC. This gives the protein CASRPGTGYYEQYF.

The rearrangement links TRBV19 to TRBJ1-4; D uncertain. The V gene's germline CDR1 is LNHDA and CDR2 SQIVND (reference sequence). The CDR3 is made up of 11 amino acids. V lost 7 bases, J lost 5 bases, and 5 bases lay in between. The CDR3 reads CASNSNEKLFF. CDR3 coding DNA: TGTGCCAGTAACAGCAATGAAAAACTGTTTTTT.

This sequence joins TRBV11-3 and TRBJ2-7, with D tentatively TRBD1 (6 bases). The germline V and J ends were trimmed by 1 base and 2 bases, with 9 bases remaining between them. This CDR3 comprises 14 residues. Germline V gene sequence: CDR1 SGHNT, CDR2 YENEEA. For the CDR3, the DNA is TGTGCCAGCAGCTTAGGTGGGACACCCTACGAGCAGTACTTC. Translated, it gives CASSLGGTPYEQYF.

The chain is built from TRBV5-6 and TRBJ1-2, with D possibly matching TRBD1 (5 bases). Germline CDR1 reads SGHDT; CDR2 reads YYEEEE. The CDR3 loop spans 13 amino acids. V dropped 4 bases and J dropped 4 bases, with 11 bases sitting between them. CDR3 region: CASSMGRGYGYTF. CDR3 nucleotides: TGTGCCAGCAGCATGGGGCGCGGCTATGGCTACACCTTC.

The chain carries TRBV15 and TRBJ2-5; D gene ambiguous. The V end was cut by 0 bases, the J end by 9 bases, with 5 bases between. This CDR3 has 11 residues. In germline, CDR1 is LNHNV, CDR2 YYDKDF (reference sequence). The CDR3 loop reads CATSRDVSQYF. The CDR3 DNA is TGTGCCACCAGCAGAGACGTGTCCCAGTACTTC.

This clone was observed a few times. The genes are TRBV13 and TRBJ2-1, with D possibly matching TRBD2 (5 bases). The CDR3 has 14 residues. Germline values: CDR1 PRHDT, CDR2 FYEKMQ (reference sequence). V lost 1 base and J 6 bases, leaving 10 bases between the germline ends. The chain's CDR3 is CASSLVSSRNEQFF. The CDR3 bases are TGTGCCAGCAGCTTAGTTTCTAGCCGCAATGAGCAGTTCTTC.